This entry concerns a single TCR beta chain. Which antigen it targets is not known. Base qualities were left out, and no much larger clone turns up one base away. The CDR3 sequence holds 18 residues, the cysteine and phenylalanine included. Of the read, only the CDR3 DNA is kept; its 54 bases are in frame from base 1. From V the trimming removes 0 bases and from J it removes 7 bases, while the gene matches leave 9 bases of the junction unaccounted for. The germline V gene supplies CDR1 SGHTA and CDR2 FQGNSA. Library preparation was by the immunoSEQ multiplex PCR assay. Drawn from immuneACCESS, this table holds only the in-frame rearrangements with V and J called that TCRdb kept. Clones are partly lost; checked studies trace under half to an unresolved V gene and leave the rest unexplained. The sample includes 15,000 to 20,000 clones, with 80% to 90% observed a single time. Roughly an eighth of the sample comes from the top ten.

This specimen belongs to a study of technical replicates of blood from several donors (dated by TCRdb to between 2016 and 2019). The clonotype was recovered from a human donor in good health. The sequenced sample was PBMCs. This chain joins TRBV7-2 to TRBJ2-1, with 13 central nucleotides matching TRBD2. The nucleotide sequence reads TGTGCCAGCAGCTTAGCGCCCGGACTAGCGGGAGTGCGTAATGAGCAGTTCTTC. Its translation is CASSLAPGLAGVRNEQFF.